The TCR beta chain under discussion was sequenced for a study of blood T cell repertoires in COVID-19 (dated by TCRdb to the early 2020s). About the investigation overall: The collaborator samples originated in the United States, Italy and Spain and spanned the acute and convalescent phases of COVID-19. The material from the prospective study consisted of cDNA or gDNA derived from T cells, B-cell-depleted T cells, or PBMCs. Subjects who had been exposed to COVID-19, were actively infected with it, or had recovered from it provided the deeply sampled blood TCRbeta repertoires that made up the dataset. The repertoires were released in a freely available public database meant as a resource for research on the immune response to SARS-CoV-2. The samples were drawn from the first 160 participants of the ongoing ImmuneRACE study and from roughly 1,300 subjects provided by 6 global collaborators. Nearly every sample came with metadata listing a de-identified subject ID, COVID-19 status, age in years and sex. Where HLA class I and class II types were available, the types were taken from metadata supplied by the sample provider, not from assay-based typing.

What the authors observed across the whole study: How much clinical and demographic metadata was included differed by source and by participant, and the metadata was provided uncurated.

TCRbeta CDR3 regions were amplified from genomic DNA using the immunoSEQ Assay, a bias-controlled multiplex PCR. Regarding the original processing steps: The number of nucleated cells in each sample was estimated by amplification of reference gene primers within the assay. Sequence reads were collapsed and filtered to measure the absolute abundance of every unique TCRbeta CDR3 rearrangement. For each sample, productive Simpson clonality was calculated as the square root of Simpson's diversity index over productive rearrangements. What TCRdb holds here is the immuneACCESS table cut down to in-frame rearrangements. Part of the clones is not present; checked against another copy, under half of the missing clones reflect an unresolved V gene, and the others are unexplained. The V and J calls and clone size are taken from that table; D and trimming were inferred from the DNA. The sample table records roughly 310,000 clones; around 90% of these occur just once. The ten top clones hold roughly 2.9% of the sample.

As encoded in the germline V gene, CDR1 is MDHEN while CDR2 is SYDVKM. Germline trimming: 7 bases from V, 9 bases from J; junction bases outside gene matches: 12. The CDR3 contains 15 residues, cysteine and phenylalanine counted. The DNA shown is the 45-base CDR3, in frame from base 1. Details on this clone: Which antigen it targets is not known. No base-level quality is on record; no much larger clone is a single base apart.

One collaborating source in Seattle enrolled patients while the patients were actively infected and followed the patients over time throughout the course of disease. Collaborating institutions collected whole blood in K2EDTA tubes following their own protocols. For TCRbeta analysis, collaborator samples were shipped as frozen whole blood, as isolated PBMCs, or as DNA extracted from either sample type. Rearrangement joined TRBV28 to TRBJ1-6; 7 bases in the middle match TRBD1. Sequencing was performed on peripheral blood. The origin of this receptor is a woman in her 30s with COVID-19, enrolled during active disease. The DNA sequence reads TGTGCCAGCACGACAGGGCCCACAGGGTCTTCACCCCTCCACTTT. This encodes CASTTGPTGSSPLHF.